This T cell receptor beta chain was documented in a study of T cells after yellow fever vaccination. TCRdb reanalysed the 5' RACE reads using MiXCR and keeps one entry per CDR3 protein. The sample holds about 260,000 distinct CDR3 sequences; approximately 3.8% are singletons and the top ten take 15% to 20%. This clonotype was counted only a few times. The germline V gene encodes CDR1 MNHEY and CDR2 SVGAGI. The V gene end was trimmed by 7 bases and the J gene end by 5 bases; junction bases not matched to a gene: 19. The CDR3 runs to 18 residues. The sample in question was PBMCs, obtained 15 days after the yellow fever booster vaccination. The origin of this receptor is a man younger than 30 who received the YFV17D yellow fever vaccine. The chain joins TRBV6-5 to TRBJ2-5; 10 bases agree with TRBD2. This CDR3 reads CASTRAGGPLSSSETQYF. The DNA of the CDR3 is TGTGCCAGCACAAGAGCGGGGGGGCCTTTGAGCTCGTCCGAGACCCAGTACTTC.